This TCR beta chain is from a study of T and B cells in COVID-19 patients. Across the whole study: Blood was sampled from COVID-19 patients who were either actively infected or recovered. Of more than 19 active-infection patients, 12 were critically ill with mechanical ventilation or extracorporeal membrane oxygenation. In the active-infection cohort, nine tenths of the roughly 20 patients had comorbidities linked to unfavorable COVID-19 outcome.

Study findings and constraints: At recovery TRB diversity and richness exceeded healthy donors, after highly clonal active COVID-19 repertoires.

From blood, roughly 220-550 ng of genomic DNA served as TRB template. BIOMED2 TRB-A/B primer pools were used in multiplex TRB PCR. A single record per CDR3 protein comes from TCRdb applying MiXCR to the multiplex PCR reads. Of approximately 6,600 distinct CDR3 sequences listed, approximately 25% are singletons. Turning to this clonotype: The antigen remains undetermined.

The sequenced sample was blood. The receptor's source is a human donor with active COVID-19.

CDR3 residues: CASSRTYSEAFF. In DNA, the CDR3 is TGTGCCAGCAGCAGGACCTACTCTGAAGCTTTCTTT. This chain connects TRBV12-3 or TRBV12-4 to TRBJ1-1; D is undetermined. V was cut by 6 bases and J by 6 bases, with 11 bases left in between. This CDR3 comprises 12 residues.